The 32 T cell receptor beta chains in this list originate from one sample, sequenced in a study of fetal regulatory T cell absence and autoimmunity. TCRdb's table, derived via immunoSEQ multiplex PCR, lists solely in-frame clones and lacks some. The sample includes around 100,000 clones, roughly 78% of them seen just once. The sample was pancreas tissue. These receptor sequences come from a male donor with IPEX syndrome.

The chain employs TRBV27 and TRBJ1-6; 7 bases agree with TRBD1. CDR3 length equals 15 residues. The V segment lost 8 bases and the J segment 7 bases; nucleotides outside the gene matches: 11. Germline CDR1 is MNHEY and CDR2 is SMNVEV (reference sequence). The CDR3 DNA sequence: TGTGCCAGCTTACCTACAGGGGCTACGAATTCACCCCTCCACTTT. Amino acids: CASLPTGATNSPLHF.

The chain carries TRBV19 and TRBJ2-1; 7 bases are shared with TRBD2. The V segment lost 3 bases and the J segment 8 bases; nucleotides outside the gene matches: 7. Germline values: CDR1 LNHDA, CDR2 SQIVND (reference sequence). The CDR3 is 14 amino acids. CDR3 in DNA: TGTGCCAGTAGTATTCTACGGGGGGAACATGAGCAGTTCTTC. Its protein product is CASSILRGEHEQFF.

The chain combines TRBV15 with TRBJ2-1; D is undetermined. The CDR3 runs to 12 residues. Trimming took off 1 base at V and 6 bases at J, with 4 bases between the two ends. CDR1 and CDR2 (germline): LNHNV, YYDKDF (reference sequence). CDR3 amino acids: CATSRVSNEQFF. The CDR3 coding sequence is TGTGCCACCAGCAGAGTTAGCAATGAGCAGTTCTTC.

The chain carries TRBV5-4 and TRBJ1-1; D not resolved. Germline V gene sequence: CDR1 SGHNT, CDR2 YYREEE (reference sequence). V was cut by 4 bases and J by 5 bases, with 12 bases left in between. The CDR3 contains 13 residues. Written as DNA, the CDR3 is TGTGCCAGCAGCCCCCTGGCGAGGACTGAAGCTTTCTTT. It translates to CASSPLARTEAFF.

The chain recombines TRBV7-2 with TRBJ2-5, with D possibly called TRBD1 or TRBD2 (5 bases each). The CDR3 contains 14 residues. V was cut by 6 bases and J by 4 bases, with 15 bases left in between. Germline lookup yields CDR1 SGHTA and CDR2 FQGNSA. The CDR3 nucleotides read TGTGCCAGCAGTTGGGACCCCAGTATAGAGACCCAGTACTTC. Translation: CASSWDPSIETQYF.

The V call is TRBV27, the J call TRBJ2-3; D is ambiguous. V was pared by 6 bases and J by 4 bases, with 11 bases between. The CDR3 totals 13 residues. Germline values: CDR1 MNHEY, CDR2 SMNVEV (reference sequence). The CDR3, as DNA: TGTGCCAGCAGCCTCCGAGAGGCAGATACGCAGTATTTT. Translating it yields CASSLREADTQYF.

This rearrangement joins TRBV7-2 to TRBJ2-4, with D possibly TRBD1 on 5 matching bases. The CDR3 covers 13 residues. V lost 7 bases and J 1 base, leaving 8 bases between the germline ends. The germline V gene encodes CDR1 SGHTA and CDR2 FQGNSA. CDR3 sequence (DNA): TGTGCCAGCAAAAACAGGGCCAAAAACATTCAGTACTTC. Protein product: CASKNRAKNIQYF.

The chain links TRBV30 to TRBJ2-3, with no clear D. Germline V gene sequence: CDR1 GTSNPN, CDR2 SVGIG (reference sequence). The V gene lost 0 bases and the J gene lost 0 bases, with 10 bases spanning the gap. This CDR3 is 15 amino acids long. The CDR3 region is CAWSVSGTSTDTQYF. The DNA for the CDR3 is TGTGCCTGGAGTGTTAGTGGAACTAGCACAGATACGCAGTATTTT.

The chain employs TRBV12-5 and TRBJ2-3; TRBD2 is a possible D gene (7 bases). The V end was cut by 7 bases, the J end by 0 bases, with 17 bases between. Germline CDR1 is LGHNT and CDR2 is FRNRAP. The CDR3 is 16 amino acids. The CDR3 reads CASVLGGGGSTDTQYF. The CDR3 DNA is TGTGCTAGTGTCCTGGGGGGCGGGGGCAGCACAGATACGCAGTATTTT.

The chain carries TRBV5-3 and TRBJ2-7; 7 bases align to TRBD1. TRBV5-3 is an ORF for which the function is uncertain. CDR3 length: 14 residues. The V segment lost 1 base and the J segment 3 bases; nucleotides outside the gene matches: 4. The CDR3 here is CARSLSAGGYEQYF. The CDR3 region has the DNA TGTGCCAGAAGCTTGTCAGCAGGGGGCTACGAGCAGTACTTC.

This sequence joins TRBV7-2 and TRBJ2-3; TRBD1 aligns across 10 bases. Trimming removed 2 bases from V and 5 bases from J; junction bases left unmatched: 7. The CDR3 contains 16 residues. Germline CDR1 reads SGHTA; CDR2 reads FQGNSA. As DNA, the CDR3 is TGTGCCAGCAGCTTACCCCTCGGACAGGGGGAAGATACGCAGTATTTT. Translated: CASSLPLGQGEDTQYF.

This chain joins TRBV14 and TRBJ2-3; 8 nucleotides match TRBD1. The CDR3 covers 15 residues. The germline V gene encodes CDR1 SGHDN and CDR2 FVKESK. V was clipped by 6 bases and J by 4 bases; unmatched bases: 9. The CDR3 nucleotides are TGTGCCAGCAGTCACTTGACAGGGGTCCCAGATACGCAGTATTTT. This encodes CASSHLTGVPDTQYF.

The genes are TRBV5-4 and TRBJ1-2, with TRBD1 matching 7 bases. The CDR3 runs 14 residues. Trimming cost V 1 base and J 5 bases; bases outside gene matches: 5. CDR1 is SGHNT and CDR2 is YYREEE in the germline V gene (reference sequence). DNA of the CDR3: TGTGCCAGCAGCTTGAAGGGGGCTGGATATGGCTACACCTTC. It encodes CASSLKGAGYGYTF.

The genes are TRBV11-2 and TRBJ2-3; TRBD2 matches at 9 bases. With 5 bases clipped from V and 7 bases from J, the junction kept 13 bases outside the gene matches. CDR3 size: 16 residues. Germline values: CDR1 SGHAT, CDR2 FQNNGV. The CDR3 DNA reads as TGTGCCAGCAGCGAAAGAGCGGGGGGCGATCGCCATACGCAGTATTTT. Amino acid sequence: CASSERAGGDRHTQYF.

The chain joins TRBV4-1 to TRBJ1-1; no firm D call. This CDR3 comprises 14 residues. Looked up from germline, CDR1 is MGHRA and CDR2 is YSYEKL. V shed 1 base and J shed 1 base, with 7 bases lying between them. The CDR3 DNA reads as TGCGCCAGCAGCCAAGCGAACCCGAACACTGAAGCTTTCTTT. It translates to CASSQANPNTEAFF.

The chain links TRBV4-1 to TRBJ1-5; D unresolved. Trimming took off 0 bases at V and 5 bases at J, with 14 bases between the two ends. The germline V gene encodes CDR1 MGHRA and CDR2 YSYEKL. This CDR3 is built from 16 residues. CDR3 region: CASSQEWPGVYQPQHF. The CDR3 coding sequence is TGCGCCAGCAGCCAAGAATGGCCAGGCGTTTATCAGCCCCAGCATTTT.

V and J are TRBV30 and TRBJ1-4; TRBD1 matches at 10 bases. Trimming removed 2 bases from V and 7 bases from J; junction bases left unmatched: 4. CDR1 is GTSNPN and CDR2 is SVGIG in the germline V gene (reference sequence). This CDR3 is 14 amino acids long. CDR3: CAWSMTGGGEKLFF. DNA of the CDR3: TGTGCCTGGAGTATGACAGGGGGCGGTGAAAAACTGTTTTTT.

This clone was observed a handful of times. The chain joins TRBV5-1 to TRBJ2-5; unclear D gene. The V gene lost 0 bases and the J gene lost 5 bases, with 11 bases spanning the gap. The length of the CDR3 is 14 residues. The germline V gene has CDR1 SGHRS and CDR2 YFSETQ. CDR3 sequence reads: CASSLASIGETQYF. The CDR3 DNA reads as TGCGCCAGCAGCTTGGCCAGCATTGGGGAGACCCAGTACTTC.

The gene calls are TRBV2 and TRBJ1-1; D not certain. Germline V gives CDR1 SNHLY, CDR2 FYNNEI. The CDR3 totals 12 residues. Trimming removed 7 bases from V and 3 bases from J, with 9 bases in between. The CDR3 nucleotides read TGTGCCAGCAAGATTTTCGACACTGAAGCTTTCTTT. Translation gives CASKIFDTEAFF. Full variable domain (outside the CDR3, taken from reference TRBV2 and TRBJ1-1): EPEVTQTPSHQVTQMGQEVILRCVPISNHLYFYWYRQILGQKVEFLVSFYNNEISEKSEIFDDQFSVERPDGSNFTLKIRSTKLEDSAMYFCASKIFDTEAFFGQGTRLTVV.

In its sample, this clone was seen once. The V and J genes are TRBV5-4 and TRBJ1-2; D might be TRBD1 (5 bases). This CDR3 spans 14 amino acids. In germline, CDR1 is SGHNT, CDR2 YYREEE (reference sequence). V lost 4 bases, J lost 8 bases, and 18 bases lay in between. CDR3 residues: CASSPWGVHRGYTF. The CDR3 nucleotides read TGTGCCAGCAGCCCGTGGGGGGTTCATCGGGGCTACACCTTC.

The rearrangement links TRBV28 to TRBJ2-1, with a weak D call TRBD1 (7 bases). This CDR3 comprises 14 residues. The germline V gene has CDR1 MDHEN and CDR2 SYDVKM. The germline V and J ends were trimmed by 11 bases and 7 bases, with 21 bases remaining between them. CDR3 amino acids: CASRMAGGRNEQFF. In DNA form, the CDR3 reads TGTGCCTCAAGGATGGCAGGGGGGAGGAATGAGCAGTTCTTC. The full variable domain, in which reference TRBV28 and TRBJ2-1 provide the parts outside the CDR3, is DVKVTQSSRYLVKRTGEKVFLECVQDMDHENMFWYRQDPGLGLRLIYFSYDVKMKEKGDIPEGYSVSREKKERFSLILESASTNQTSMYLCASRMAGGRNEQFFGPGTRLTVL.

This clone was observed a few times. This chain joins TRBV6-5 and TRBJ1-2; D is perhaps TRBD1 (6 bases). V lost 0 bases and J lost 8, with 13 bases in between. Germline loops: CDR1 MNHEY, CDR2 SVGAGI. The CDR3 has 14 amino acids. CDR3 protein: CASSYSSGVNGYTF. The CDR3 DNA follows: TGTGCCAGCAGTTACTCCTCAGGGGTCAACGGCTACACCTTC.

The chain employs TRBV1 and TRBJ2-3; TRBD2 is taken as the D call from the table, unchecked against the DNA. TRBV1 has pseudogene status. CDR3 size: 22 residues. The CDR3 DNA is TGCACCAGCAGCCAAGCCATACCGACAGGGAAACTTAGCGGGAGGGGGCCTCATACGCAGTATTTT. It yields the protein CTSSQAIPTGKLSGRGPHTQYF.

The chain links TRBV7-9 to TRBJ2-2; TRBD2 might be the D (6 bases). The CDR3 covers 16 residues. Germline assignment: CDR1 SEHNR and CDR2 FQNEAQ (reference sequence). Trimming pared 2 bases from V and 1 base from J, leaving 11 bases between. The CDR3 protein is CASSLPGLVNTGELFF. CDR3 coding DNA: TGTGCCAGCAGCTTACCGGGACTTGTGAACACCGGGGAGCTGTTTTTT.

This chain links TRBV7-2 with TRBJ2-6; D ambiguous. CDR1 and CDR2 (germline): SGHTA, FQGNSA. The CDR3 runs to 16 residues. V was trimmed by 2 bases and J by 0 bases, leaving 8 bases between them. DNA of the CDR3: TGTGCCAGCAGCTTATTTCCGATCTCTGGGGCCAACGTCCTGACTTTC. It codes for CASSLFPISGANVLTF.

The chain has TRBV5-8 and TRBJ1-1; D uncertain. This CDR3 comprises 16 residues. Trimming left V 0 bases short and J 4 bases short, with 16 bases between. The germline V gene has CDR1 SGHTS and CDR2 YDEGEE. The CDR3 is CASSLVFGYPSTEAFF. The CDR3 DNA reads TGTGCCAGCAGCTTGGTCTTCGGGTACCCGTCCACTGAAGCTTTCTTT.

J is TRBJ2-7 and V is TRBV7-9, with TRBD2 matching over 7 bases. The CDR3 runs 16 residues. CDR1 and CDR2 (germline): SEHNR, FQNEAQ (reference sequence). J was trimmed by 1 base and V by 6 bases; bases with no gene match: 12. This CDR3 reads CASRRTGSGLSYEQYF. The CDR3 DNA is TGTGCCAGCAGGCGAACTGGTAGCGGGTTGTCCTACGAGCAGTACTTC.

The rearrangement links TRBV7-9 to TRBJ2-2; the match to TRBD2 covers 11 bases. The ends lost 1 base at V and 3 bases at J; junction bases unmatched: 1. The CDR3 has 16 residues. From germline, CDR1 is SEHNR and CDR2 FQNEAQ (reference sequence). CDR3 bases: TGTGCCAGCAGCTTAGTGGGACTAGCGGACACCGGGGAGCTGTTTTTT. Translated, it gives CASSLVGLADTGELFF.

V usage is TRBV7-2 and J usage is TRBJ2-5; 11 bases fit TRBD2. Germline lookup yields CDR1 SGHTA and CDR2 FQGNSA. The CDR3 has 16 amino acids. Germline trimming cut 4 bases from V and 1 base from J; bases unmatched to any gene: 5. CDR3 residues: CASSYLAGGLQETQYF. Here the CDR3 DNA reads TGTGCCAGCAGCTATCTAGCGGGAGGCCTCCAAGAGACCCAGTACTTC.

The chain carries TRBV29-1 and TRBJ1-2; the match to TRBD1 covers 7 bases. Losses at the gene ends were 6 bases for V and 6 bases for J; bases not matched to a gene: 10. This CDR3 spans 13 amino acids. Germline V lookup: CDR1 SQVTM, CDR2 ANQGSEA. In DNA form, the CDR3 reads TGCAGCGTGGGATCGACAGGGAGGGATGGCTACACCTTC. Translating it yields CSVGSTGRDGYTF. The full variable domain, in which reference TRBV29-1 and TRBJ1-2 provide the parts outside the CDR3, is SAVISQKPSRDICQRGTSLTIQCQVDSQVTMMFWYRQQPGQSLTLIATANQGSEATYESGFVIDKFPISRPNLTFSTLTVSNMSPEDSSIYLCSVGSTGRDGYTFGSGTRLTVV.

This clone was observed a handful of times. V is TRBV19 and J is TRBJ1-5; 10 bases agree with TRBD1. This CDR3 region has 13 residues. Germline CDR1 reads LNHDA; CDR2 reads SQIVND (reference sequence). The V and J ends lost 8 bases and 4 bases, in that order; junction bases with no gene match: 2. The CDR3 protein is CASLDRGNQPQHF. The CDR3 DNA follows: TGTGCCAGTTTGGACAGGGGGAATCAGCCCCAGCATTTT. Full variable domain (remainder filled in from reference TRBV19 and TRBJ1-5): DGGITQSPKYLFRKEGQNVTLSCEQNLNHDAMYWYRQDPGQGLRLIYYSQIVNDFQKGDIAEGYSVSREKKESFPLTVTSAQKNPTAFYLCASLDRGNQPQHFGDGTRLSIL.

This chain uses TRBV5-1 with TRBJ2-7, with 13 bases aligning to TRBD2. With V trimmed by 4 bases and J by 3 bases, 16 bases remained unmatched. From germline, CDR1 is SGHRS and CDR2 YFSETQ. The CDR3 loop spans 19 amino acids. The CDR3 coding sequence is TGCGCCAGCAGCCAGAGTCGACTAGCGGGGGGATTAAACGTCTACGAGCAGTACTTC. Translation gives CASSQSRLAGGLNVYEQYF.